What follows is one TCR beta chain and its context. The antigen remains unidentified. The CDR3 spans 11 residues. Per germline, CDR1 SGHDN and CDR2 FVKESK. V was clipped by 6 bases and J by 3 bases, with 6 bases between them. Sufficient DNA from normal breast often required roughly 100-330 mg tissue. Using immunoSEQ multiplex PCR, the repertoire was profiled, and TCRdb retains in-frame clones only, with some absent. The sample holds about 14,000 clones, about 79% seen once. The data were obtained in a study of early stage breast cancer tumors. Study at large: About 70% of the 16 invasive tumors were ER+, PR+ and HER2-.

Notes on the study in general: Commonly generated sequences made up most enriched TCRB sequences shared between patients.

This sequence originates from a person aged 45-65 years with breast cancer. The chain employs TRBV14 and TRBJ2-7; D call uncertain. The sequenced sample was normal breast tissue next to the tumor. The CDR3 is CASSLHYEQYF. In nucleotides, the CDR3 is TGTGCCAGCAGTCTGCACTACGAGCAGTACTTC. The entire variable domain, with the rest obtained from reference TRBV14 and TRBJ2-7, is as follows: EAGVTQFPSHSVIEKGQTVTLRCDPISGHDNLYWYRRVMGKEIKFLLHFVKESKQDESGMPNNRFLAERTGGTYSTLKVQPAELEDSGVYFCASSLHYEQYFGPGTRLTVT.